A selection of T cell receptor beta chains follows, all from one sample in a study of regulatory T cells in long-lasting Graves disease. TCRdb re-called the multiplex PCR reads through MiXCR, storing one row per CDR3 protein. The sample yields roughly 700,000 distinct CDR3 sequences, around 30% seen once. The material sequenced was peripheral blood mononuclear cells (PBMCs), taken when the disease was refractory, from a patient treated with antithyroid drugs. These receptors originate from a female donor with Graves disease. CDR3s include the opening cysteine and the closing phenylalanine or tryptophan. A D gene is named only where the DNA matches it firmly. Not every row has a clone size; where given, it reads once, few, many or a size class.

v_gene	len	abundance	j_gene	d_gene	CDR3nt	CDR3aa
TRBV5-1	15	few	TRBJ2-4	TRBD2	TGCGCCAGCAGCATCTCGGGAGGGTCCGAAAACATTCAGTACTTC	CASSISGGSENIQYF
TRBV4-2	17	NA	TRBJ2-1	TRBD2	TGTGCCAGCAGCAGTTATGAAGCGGGAGGTAGATACAATGAGCAGTTCTTC	CASSSYEAGGRYNEQFF
TRBV6-1	13	NA	TRBJ1-1	TRBD1	TGTGCCAGCAACCCAGACAGGGTCACTGAAGCTTTCTTT	CASNPDRVTEAFF
TRBV12-3/TRBV12-4	15	many	TRBJ1-2	TRBD1	TGTGCCAGCAGCCCCGACAGGGGGACTAACTATGGCTACACCTTC	CASSPDRGTNYGYTF
TRBV7-7	16	few	TRBJ2-2	TRBD2	TGTGCCAGCAGCCAGCAGCTAGCGGGAGGAGCCGGGGAGCTGTTTTTT	CASSQQLAGGAGELFF
TRBV2	16	many	TRBJ1-5	NA	TGTGCCAGCAGTGAAGTGTCGGACCTCTCCAATCAGCCCCAGCATTTT	CASSEVSDLSNQPQHF
TRBV6-1	18	NA	TRBJ1-1	NA	TGTGCCGGCAGTGAAGTGGGGGGCTGGGAAGGTGAGAACACTGAAGCTTTCTTT	CAGSEVGGWEGENTEAFF
TRBV12-3/TRBV12-4	12	few	TRBJ2-7	NA	TGTGCCAGCAGTTTTTTTCCCCGCGAGCAGTACTTC	CASSFFPREQYF
TRBV18	14	many	TRBJ2-7	NA	TGTGCCAGCTCACCACGGCAGGGACTCTACGAGCAGTACTTC	CASSPRQGLYEQYF
TRBV12-3/TRBV12-4	13	many	TRBJ1-2	NA	TGTGCCAGCAGCCCCACCGGGCGGGGTGGCTACACCTTC	CASSPTGRGGYTF
TRBV18	14	NA	TRBJ1-2	TRBD1	TGTGCCAGCTCATCAGCCCGGGACAGGGGAGGCTACACCTTC	CASSSARDRGGYTF
TRBV7-2	16	NA	TRBJ1-4	NA	TGTGCCAGCAGCTTAGCCCCTGCGGGGTCGGGGGAAAAACTGTTTTTT	CASSLAPAGSGEKLFF
TRBV5-5	14	NA	TRBJ1-5	NA	TGTGCCAGTAGTATGGGGAGGGGCAGCCAGCCCCAGCATTTT	CASSMGRGSQPQHF
TRBV28	15	many	TRBJ1-1	NA	TGTGCCAGCAGTATACCAGGTGTATTGAACACTGAAGCTTTCTTT	CASSIPGVLNTEAFF
TRBV28	15	few	TRBJ1-5	NA	TGTGCCAGCAGTTTTGGCAGGGTTTGGAATCAGCCCCAGCATTTT	CASSFGRVWNQPQHF
TRBV28	14	many	TRBJ2-7	TRBD1	TGTGCCAGCAGTCCCTATGGGACAGGTTACGAGCAGTACTTC	CASSPYGTGYEQYF
TRBV27	15	NA	TRBJ1-2	NA	TGTGCCAGCAGTTTAATCTGGGGCCAGGGGAATGGCTACACCTTC	CASSLIWGQGNGYTF
TRBV12-3/TRBV12-4	15	many	TRBJ1-4	NA	TGTGCCAGCAGTAAATGGGTACAGGGTGCTGAAAAACTGTTTTTT	CASSKWVQGAEKLFF
TRBV12-3/TRBV12-4	11	NA	TRBJ2-5	NA	TGTGCCAGCAGTTTTCTCGGGTCCCAGTACTTC	CASSFLGSQYF
TRBV2	13	many	TRBJ1-5	TRBD1	TGTGCCAGCAGTGAGGGACAGTTTCAGCCCCAGCATTTT	CASSEGQFQPQHF
TRBV30	14	NA	TRBJ1-2	NA	TGTGCCTGGAGTGTCCCTAGCAGAAGCTATGGCTACACCTTC	CAWSVPSRSYGYTF
TRBV2	19	few	TRBJ2-4	TRBD2	TGTGCCAGCAGTTCCCCGGGACTAGCGGGAGGAGGGGCCAAAAACATTCAGTACTTC	CASSSPGLAGGGAKNIQYF
TRBV27	14	few	TRBJ2-7	NA	TGTGCCAGCAGTCACCGGGACAACCGCTACGAGCAGTACTTC	CASSHRDNRYEQYF
TRBV11-2	13	many	TRBJ2-5	NA	TGTGCCAGCAGCTTAGGATTCTCAGAGACCCAGTACTTC	CASSLGFSETQYF
TRBV11-2	12	many	TRBJ1-2	NA	TGTGCCAGCCTCGGCGGGAGGCATGGCTACACCTTC	CASLGGRHGYTF